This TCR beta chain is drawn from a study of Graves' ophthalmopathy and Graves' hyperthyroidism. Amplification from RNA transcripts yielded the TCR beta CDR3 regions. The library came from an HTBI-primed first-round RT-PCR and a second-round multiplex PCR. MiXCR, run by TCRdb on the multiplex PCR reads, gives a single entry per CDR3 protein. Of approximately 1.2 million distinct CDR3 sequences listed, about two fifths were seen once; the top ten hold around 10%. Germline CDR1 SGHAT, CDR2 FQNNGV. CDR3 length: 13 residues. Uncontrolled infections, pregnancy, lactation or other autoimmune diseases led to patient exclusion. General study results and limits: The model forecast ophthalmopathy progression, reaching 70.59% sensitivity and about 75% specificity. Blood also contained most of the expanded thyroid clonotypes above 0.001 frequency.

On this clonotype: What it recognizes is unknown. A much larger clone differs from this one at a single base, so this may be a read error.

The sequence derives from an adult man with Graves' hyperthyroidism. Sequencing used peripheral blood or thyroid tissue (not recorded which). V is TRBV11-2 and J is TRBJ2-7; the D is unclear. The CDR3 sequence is CASSPLGPYEHYF. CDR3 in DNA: TGTGCCAGCAGCCCCCTAGGACCCTACGAGCATTACTTC.